This record looks at one TCR beta chain sequence and its context. Some clones are missing from TCRdb's copy, which holds only in-frame ones; the method was immunoSEQ multiplex PCR. The sample holds 220,000 or so clones, 82% seen once. These data are taken from a study of blood T cell repertoires in COVID-19. Study as a whole: Material from acute and convalescent COVID-19 was sourced from the United States, Italy and Spain.

V dropped 0 bases and J dropped 0 bases, with 5 bases sitting between them. CDR3 length: 14 residues. Germline CDR1 ENHRY, CDR2 SYGVKD. Everyone who took part was roughly 18 to 89 years old, and they came from about 25 US areas. Resolution of symptoms, clearance, or two negative PCRs was present in recovered Cohort 3 donors. Specimen: PBMCs or T cells enriched from blood (not recorded which). The clonotype was recovered from a woman aged 60-75 years who had recovered from COVID-19. This sequence joins TRBV10-3 and TRBJ1-1; D is ambiguous. In nucleotides, the CDR3 is TGTGCCATCAGTGAGTCCCCAATGAACACTGAAGCTTTCTTT. This codes for CAISESPMNTEAFF.